The 9 T cell receptor beta chains in this list originate from one sample, sequenced in a study of monozygotic twins with inflammatory bowel disease. TCRdb re-called the 5' RACE reads; every CDR3 protein appears as one record, without DNA. In total, the table holds approximately 390,000 distinct CDR3 sequences. Sequencing was done on a sample of blood. These receptors were collected from a human donor with ulcerative colitis or Crohn's disease, or a healthy co-twin of an affected twin (not recorded which).

V usage is TRBV18 and J usage is TRBJ1-1; the D call from TCRdb, TRBD1, cannot be confirmed without DNA. Germline V gene data show CDR1 as KGHSH and CDR2 as LQKENI. This CDR3 has 13 residues. Here the CDR3 reads CASSRGTDKQAFF.

The V and J genes are TRBV7-9 and TRBJ2-1; TCRdb's assignment of TRBD1 cannot be checked, as there is no DNA. Germline V gene lookup returns CDR1 SEHNR and CDR2 FQNEAQ (reference sequence). The CDR3 extends over 14 amino acids. CDR3 protein: CASSSGQGYNEQFF. The entire variable domain, with the rest obtained from reference TRBV7-9 and TRBJ2-1, is as follows: DTGVSQNPRHKITKRGQNVTFRCDPISEHNRLYWYRQTLGQGPEFLTYFQNEAQLEKSRLLSDRFSAERPKGSFSTLEIQRTEQGDSAMYLCASSSGQGYNEQFFGPGTRLTVL.

The CDR3 spells CASSLGQGMNEQFF. The chain couples TRBV11-1 to TRBJ2-1; absent DNA, TCRdb's TRBD1 call cannot be checked. Germline values: CDR1 SGHAT, CDR2 FQDESV (reference sequence). The CDR3 runs 14 residues.

The chain has TRBV11-2 and TRBJ2-3; TCRdb names TRBD2, which stays unverified in the absence of DNA. The V gene's germline CDR1 is SGHAT and CDR2 FQNNGV. This CDR3 region has 18 residues. This CDR3 reads CASSAPSGRIPSTDTQYF.

The CDR3 is CSARQGAHYEQYF. V and J are TRBV20-1 and TRBJ2-7; as DNA is missing, the TRBD1 call by TCRdb cannot be tested. Germline lookup yields CDR1 DFQATT and CDR2 SNEGSKA (reference sequence). The CDR3 is made up of 13 amino acids.

CDR3 sequence reads: CASSAVRAGTSGKSYNEQFF. V usage is TRBV5-6 and J usage is TRBJ2-1; TCRdb picks TRBD2, but there is no DNA to check that call. The germline V gene has CDR1 SGHDT and CDR2 YYEEEE. This CDR3 is 20 amino acids long. Complete variable domain (other parts from reference TRBV5-6 and TRBJ2-1): DAGVTQSPTHLIKTRGQQVTLRCSPKSGHDTVSWYQQALGQGPQFIFQYYEEEERQRGNFPDRFSGHQFPNYSSELNVNALLLGDSALYLCASSAVRAGTSGKSYNEQFFGPGTRLTVL.

The V and J genes are TRBV19 and TRBJ2-1; TCRdb's D call of TRBD1 is untestable without DNA. Germline loops: CDR1 LNHDA, CDR2 SQIVND (reference sequence). The CDR3 covers 13 residues. The CDR3 sequence is CASSIGQGDEQFF.

The rearrangement links TRBV4-3 to TRBJ2-7; with no DNA, the TCRdb D assignment of TRBD2 cannot be verified. The CDR3 totals 16 residues. Germline lookup yields CDR1 LGHNA and CDR2 YSLEER. CDR3 loop: CASSQELREATYEQYF.

This chain links TRBV18 with TRBJ2-3; TCRdb lists TRBD1, though no DNA is available to test this call. The CDR3 extends over 14 amino acids. The germline V gene has CDR1 KGHSH and CDR2 LQKENI. The chain's CDR3 is CASSPSAGGDTQYF.